This T cell receptor beta chain is from a study of blood T cells in healthy people across ages. Study-level results: In these data, TCR beta diversity tracked strongly with naive T cell percentage. Per million T cells, TCR beta diversity dropped about linearly as age rose.

A second 7 to 11 cycle PCR used barcoded and J-beta primers. TCRdb used MiXCR to reprocess the 5' RACE reads, holding one entry per CDR3 protein. This sample carries roughly 410,000 distinct CDR3 sequences, about 52% of them seen once, and the ten largest clones take roughly 51%. This clonotype was seen many times. Its antigen is unknown. Per sample, a minimum of 6 million PBMCs were isolated. Samples each had at least 5.5 micrograms of total RNA extracted. The sequence derives from a man aged 60 to 69 in good health. The sample taken for sequencing was blood.

CDR3 amino acids: CASSSLREQETQYF. The CDR3 DNA follows: TGTGCCAGCAGCTCCCTGAGGGAGCAAGAGACCCAGTACTTC. The chain links TRBV7-9 to TRBJ2-5; a weak D match, TRBD2 (5 bases). The CDR3 is 14 residues long. The ends were cut back, 4 bases at V and 2 bases at J, with 11 bases in the middle. Looked up from germline, CDR1 is SEHNR and CDR2 is FQNEAQ (reference sequence).